This T cell receptor (beta chain) was profiled in a study of blood T cell repertoires in COVID-19. Study in general: The analysed material was cDNA or gDNA that came from T cells, B-cell-depleted T cells, or PBMCs.

The CDR3 spans 14 residues. Germline lookup yields CDR1 SNHLY and CDR2 FYNNEI. V dropped 3 bases and J dropped 3 bases, with 9 bases sitting between them. Produced via immunoSEQ multiplex PCR; TCRdb's table is partial and in-frame only. The table shows 200,000 or so clones, with around 90% occurring only once. The TCR comes from a man between 70 and 80 years old with acute or convalescent COVID-19. The sequencing input was peripheral blood. J is TRBJ1-3 and V is TRBV2, with D unresolved. The CDR3 DNA reads TGTGCCAGCAGTGAGGAGGGAAGTGGAAACACCATATATTTT. Translation gives CASSEEGSGNTIYF. The whole variable domain, filled in from reference TRBV2 and TRBJ1-3, reads EPEVTQTPSHQVTQMGQEVILRCVPISNHLYFYWYRQILGQKVEFLVSFYNNEISEKSEIFDDQFSVERPDGSNFTLKIRSTKLEDSAMYFCASSEEGSGNTIYFGEGSWLTVV.